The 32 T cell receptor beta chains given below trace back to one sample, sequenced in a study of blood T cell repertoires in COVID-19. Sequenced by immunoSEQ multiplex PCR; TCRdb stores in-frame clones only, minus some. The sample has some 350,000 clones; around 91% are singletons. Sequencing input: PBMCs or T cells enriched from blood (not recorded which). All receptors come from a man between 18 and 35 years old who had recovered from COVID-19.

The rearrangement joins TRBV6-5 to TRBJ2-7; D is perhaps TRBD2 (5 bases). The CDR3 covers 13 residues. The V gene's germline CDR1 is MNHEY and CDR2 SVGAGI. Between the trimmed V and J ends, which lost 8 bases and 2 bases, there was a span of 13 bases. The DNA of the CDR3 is TGTGCCAGCGGAGGAAGGCTAGCCTACGAGCAGTACTTC. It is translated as CASGGRLAYEQYF.

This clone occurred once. The CDR3 protein is CASSNRHYGYTF. The CDR3 bases are TGTGCCAGCAGTAACCGACATTATGGCTACACCTTC. The V call is TRBV6-5, the J call TRBJ1-2, with D uncertain. Trimming left V 5 bases short and J 5 bases short, with 9 bases between. Germline loops: CDR1 MNHEY, CDR2 SVGAGI. This CDR3 region has 12 residues.

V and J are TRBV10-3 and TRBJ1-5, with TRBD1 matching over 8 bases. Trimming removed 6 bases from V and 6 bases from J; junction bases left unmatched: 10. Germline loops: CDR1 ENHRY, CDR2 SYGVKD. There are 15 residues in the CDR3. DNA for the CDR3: TGTGCCATCAGAGACACGGGACAGGATGGTCAGCCCCAGCATTTT. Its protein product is CAIRDTGQDGQPQHF.

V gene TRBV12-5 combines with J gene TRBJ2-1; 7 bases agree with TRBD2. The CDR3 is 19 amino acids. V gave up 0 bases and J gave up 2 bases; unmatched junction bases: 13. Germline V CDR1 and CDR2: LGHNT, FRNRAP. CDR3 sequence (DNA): TGTGCTAGTGGTTTGGTACTATCCGAAGGTGGGGGGGCCTACAATGAGCAGTTCTTC. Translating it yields CASGLVLSEGGGAYNEQFF.

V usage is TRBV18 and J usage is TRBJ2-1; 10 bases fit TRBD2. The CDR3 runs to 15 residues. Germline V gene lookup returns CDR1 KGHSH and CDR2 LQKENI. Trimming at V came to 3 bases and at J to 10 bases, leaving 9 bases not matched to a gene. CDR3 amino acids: CASSPLAGVTGEQFF. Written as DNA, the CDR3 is TGTGCCAGCTCACCCCTAGCGGGAGTAACTGGGGAGCAGTTCTTC.

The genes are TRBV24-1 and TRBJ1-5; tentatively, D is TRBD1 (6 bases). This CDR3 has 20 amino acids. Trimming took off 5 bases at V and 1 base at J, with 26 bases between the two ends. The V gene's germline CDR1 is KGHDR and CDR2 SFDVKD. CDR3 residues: CATSAGLSGHLWESNQPQHF. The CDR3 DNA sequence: TGTGCCACCAGTGCCGGACTCTCGGGACACCTCTGGGAAAGCAATCAGCCCCAGCATTTT.

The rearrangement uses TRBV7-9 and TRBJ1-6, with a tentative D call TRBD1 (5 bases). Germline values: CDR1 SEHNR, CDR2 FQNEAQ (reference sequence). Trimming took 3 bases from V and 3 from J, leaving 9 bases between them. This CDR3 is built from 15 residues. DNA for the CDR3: TGTGCCAGCAGCTTCGACGACAGCTATAATTCACCCCTCCACTTT. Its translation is CASSFDDSYNSPLHF.

The CDR3 DNA reads TGTGCCAGCTCACCGTCGGGAAACCAGAACACTGAAGCTTTCTTT. This gives the protein CASSPSGNQNTEAFF. V gene TRBV18 combines with J gene TRBJ1-1; no clear D gene. Trimming cost V 3 bases and J 1 base, with 12 bases left between them. The germline gives CDR1 KGHSH, CDR2 LQKENI. CDR3 length: 15 amino acids.

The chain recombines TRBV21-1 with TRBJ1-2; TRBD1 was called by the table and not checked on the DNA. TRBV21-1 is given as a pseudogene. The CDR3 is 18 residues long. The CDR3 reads CASSKGDREYLSNYGYTF. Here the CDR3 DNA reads TGTGCCAGCAGCAAAGGGGACAGGGAATACCTCTCTAACTATGGCTACACCTTC.

CDR3 amino acids: CASSLRQGGLHGYTF. CDR3 in DNA: TGTGCCAGCAGTCTCCGACAGGGGGGCCTACATGGCTACACCTTC. The J gene is TRBJ1-2, the V gene TRBV27, with TRBD1 identical over 9 bases. V gave up 5 bases and J gave up 6 bases; unmatched junction bases: 10. CDR1 is MNHEY and CDR2 is SMNVEV in the germline V gene (reference sequence). This CDR3 contains 15 residues.

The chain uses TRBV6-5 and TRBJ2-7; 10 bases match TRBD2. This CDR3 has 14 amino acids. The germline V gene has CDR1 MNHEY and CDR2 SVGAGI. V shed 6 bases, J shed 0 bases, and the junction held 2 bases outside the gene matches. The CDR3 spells CASSASGSSYEQYF. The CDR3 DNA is TGTGCCAGCAGCGCTAGCGGGAGCTCCTACGAGCAGTACTTC.

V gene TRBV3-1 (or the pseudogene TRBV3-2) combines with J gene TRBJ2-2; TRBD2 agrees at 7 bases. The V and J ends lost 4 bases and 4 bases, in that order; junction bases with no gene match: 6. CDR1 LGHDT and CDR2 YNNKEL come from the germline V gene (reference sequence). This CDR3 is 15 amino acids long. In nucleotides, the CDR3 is TGTGCCAGCAGCCTTCGGACTAGTCGCACCGGGGAGCTGTTTTTT. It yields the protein CASSLRTSRTGELFF.

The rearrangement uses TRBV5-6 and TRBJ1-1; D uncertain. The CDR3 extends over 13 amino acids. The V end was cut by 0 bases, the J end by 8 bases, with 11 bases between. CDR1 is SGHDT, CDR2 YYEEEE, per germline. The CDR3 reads CASSLGPGLEAFF. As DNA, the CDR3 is TGTGCCAGCAGCTTGGGTCCGGGTCTCGAAGCTTTCTTT. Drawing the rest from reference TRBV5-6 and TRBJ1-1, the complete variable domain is DAGVTQSPTHLIKTRGQQVTLRCSPKSGHDTVSWYQQALGQGPQFIFQYYEEEERQRGNFPDRFSGHQFPNYSSELNVNALLLGDSALYLCASSLGPGLEAFFGQGTRLTVV.

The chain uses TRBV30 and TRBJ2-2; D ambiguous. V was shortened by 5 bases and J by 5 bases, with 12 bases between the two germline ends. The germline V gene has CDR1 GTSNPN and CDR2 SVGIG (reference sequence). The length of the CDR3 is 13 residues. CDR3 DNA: TGTGCCTGGGAGTTCGAGTATACCGGGGAGCTGTTTTTT. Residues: CAWEFEYTGELFF.

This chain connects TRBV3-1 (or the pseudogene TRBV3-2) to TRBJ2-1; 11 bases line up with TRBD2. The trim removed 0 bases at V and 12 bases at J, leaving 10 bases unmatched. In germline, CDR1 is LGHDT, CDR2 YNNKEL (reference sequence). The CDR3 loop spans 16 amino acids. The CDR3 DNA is TGTGCCAGCAGCCAAGACGTCACTAGCGGGAGAAGCGGGCAGTTCTTC. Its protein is CASSQDVTSGRSGQFF.

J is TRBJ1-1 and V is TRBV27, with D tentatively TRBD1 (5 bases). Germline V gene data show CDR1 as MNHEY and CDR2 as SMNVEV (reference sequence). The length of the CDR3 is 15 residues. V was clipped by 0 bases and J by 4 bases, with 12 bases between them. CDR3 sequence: CASSLSQGLGTEAFF. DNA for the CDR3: TGTGCCAGCAGTTTATCGCAGGGATTGGGCACTGAAGCTTTCTTT.

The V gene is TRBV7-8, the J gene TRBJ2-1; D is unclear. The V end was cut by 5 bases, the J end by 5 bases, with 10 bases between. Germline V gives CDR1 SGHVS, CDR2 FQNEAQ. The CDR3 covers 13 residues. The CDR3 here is CASSMLDNNEQFF. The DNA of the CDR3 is TGTGCCAGCAGCATGCTAGATAACAATGAGCAGTTCTTC.

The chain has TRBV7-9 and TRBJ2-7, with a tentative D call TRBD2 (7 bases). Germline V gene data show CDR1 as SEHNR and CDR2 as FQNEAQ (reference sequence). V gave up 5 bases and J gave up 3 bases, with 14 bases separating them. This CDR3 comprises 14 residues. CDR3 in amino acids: CASSAGGGDYEQYF. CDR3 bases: TGTGCCAGCAGCGCCGGAGGGGGGGACTACGAGCAGTACTTC. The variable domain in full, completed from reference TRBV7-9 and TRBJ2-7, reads DTGVSQNPRHKITKRGQNVTFRCDPISEHNRLYWYRQTLGQGPEFLTYFQNEAQLEKSRLLSDRFSAERPKGSFSTLEIQRTEQGDSAMYLCASSAGGGDYEQYFGPGTRLTVT.

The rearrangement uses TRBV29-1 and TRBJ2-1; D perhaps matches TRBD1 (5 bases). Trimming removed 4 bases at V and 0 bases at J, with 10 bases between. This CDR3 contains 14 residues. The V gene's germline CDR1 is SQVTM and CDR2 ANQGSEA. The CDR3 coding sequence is TGCAGCGTTGCTAGGGGCCCCTCCTACAATGAGCAGTTCTTC. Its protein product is CSVARGPSYNEQFF.

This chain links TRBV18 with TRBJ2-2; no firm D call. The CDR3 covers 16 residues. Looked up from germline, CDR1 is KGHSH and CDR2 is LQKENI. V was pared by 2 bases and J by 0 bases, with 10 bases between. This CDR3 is CASSPVFSSNTGELFF. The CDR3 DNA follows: TGTGCCAGCTCACCAGTATTTTCTTCGAACACCGGGGAGCTGTTTTTT.

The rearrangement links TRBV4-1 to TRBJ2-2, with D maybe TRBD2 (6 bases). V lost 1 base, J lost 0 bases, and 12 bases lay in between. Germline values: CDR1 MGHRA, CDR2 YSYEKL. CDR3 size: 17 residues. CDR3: CASSQVLRGANTGELFF. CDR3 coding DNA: TGCGCCAGCAGCCAAGTGTTGCGGGGAGCGAACACCGGGGAGCTGTTTTTT.

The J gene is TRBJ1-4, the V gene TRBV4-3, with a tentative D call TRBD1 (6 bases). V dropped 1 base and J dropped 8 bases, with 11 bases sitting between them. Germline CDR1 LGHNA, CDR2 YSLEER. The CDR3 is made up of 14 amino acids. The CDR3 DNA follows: TGCGCCAGCAGCCAAGGGACAGCCCAGGAAAAACTGTTTTTT. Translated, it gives CASSQGTAQEKLFF.

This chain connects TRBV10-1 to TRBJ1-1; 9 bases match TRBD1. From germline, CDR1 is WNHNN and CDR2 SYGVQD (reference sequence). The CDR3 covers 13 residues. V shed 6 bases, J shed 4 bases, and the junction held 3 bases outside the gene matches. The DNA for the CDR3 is TGCGCCAGCAGACAGGGGGCTTTCACTGAAGCTTTCTTT. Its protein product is CASRQGAFTEAFF.

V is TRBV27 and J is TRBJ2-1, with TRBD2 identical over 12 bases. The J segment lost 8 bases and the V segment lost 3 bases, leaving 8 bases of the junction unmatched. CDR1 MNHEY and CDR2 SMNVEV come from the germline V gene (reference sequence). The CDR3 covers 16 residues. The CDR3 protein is CASSLRLAGGPYEQFF. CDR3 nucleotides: TGTGCCAGCAGTTTGCGGCTAGCGGGAGGGCCTTATGAGCAGTTCTTC.

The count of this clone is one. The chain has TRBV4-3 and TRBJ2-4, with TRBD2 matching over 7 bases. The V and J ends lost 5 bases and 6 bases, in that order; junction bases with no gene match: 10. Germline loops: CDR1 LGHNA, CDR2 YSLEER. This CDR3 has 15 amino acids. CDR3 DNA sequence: TGCGCCAGCAGCTCGCGGGAGTACGGTGGAAACATTCAGTACTTC. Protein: CASSSREYGGNIQYF.

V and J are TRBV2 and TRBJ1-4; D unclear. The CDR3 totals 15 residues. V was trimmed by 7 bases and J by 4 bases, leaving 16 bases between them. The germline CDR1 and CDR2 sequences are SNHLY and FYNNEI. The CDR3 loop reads CASNANSAVNEKLFF. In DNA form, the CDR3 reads TGTGCCAGCAACGCTAACTCGGCGGTTAATGAAAAACTGTTTTTT. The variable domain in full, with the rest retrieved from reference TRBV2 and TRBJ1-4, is EPEVTQTPSHQVTQMGQEVILRCVPISNHLYFYWYRQILGQKVEFLVSFYNNEISEKSEIFDDQFSVERPDGSNFTLKIRSTKLEDSAMYFCASNANSAVNEKLFFGSGTQLSVL.

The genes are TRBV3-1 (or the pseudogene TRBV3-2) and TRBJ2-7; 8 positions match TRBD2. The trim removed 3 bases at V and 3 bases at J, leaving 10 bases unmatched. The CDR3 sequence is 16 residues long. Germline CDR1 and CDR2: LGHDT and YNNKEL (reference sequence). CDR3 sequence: CASSHLHGTRVYEQYF. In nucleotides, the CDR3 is TGTGCCAGCAGCCACCTCCACGGGACTAGGGTCTACGAGCAGTACTTC.

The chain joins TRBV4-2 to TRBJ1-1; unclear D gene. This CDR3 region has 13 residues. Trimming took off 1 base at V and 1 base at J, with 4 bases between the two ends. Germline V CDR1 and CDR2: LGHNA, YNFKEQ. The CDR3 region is CASSQVQNTEAFF. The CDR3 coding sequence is TGTGCCAGCAGCCAAGTACAGAACACTGAAGCTTTCTTT.

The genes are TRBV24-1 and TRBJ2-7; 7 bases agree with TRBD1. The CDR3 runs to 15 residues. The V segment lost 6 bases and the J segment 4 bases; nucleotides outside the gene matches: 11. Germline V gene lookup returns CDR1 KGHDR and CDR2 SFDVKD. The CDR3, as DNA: TGTGCCACCAGTAACTTTACAGGGGCCGAATACGAGCAGTACTTC. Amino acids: CATSNFTGAEYEQYF.

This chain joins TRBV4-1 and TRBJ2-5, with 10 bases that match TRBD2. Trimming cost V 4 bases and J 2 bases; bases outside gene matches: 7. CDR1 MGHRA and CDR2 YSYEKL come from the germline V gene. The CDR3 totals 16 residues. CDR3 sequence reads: CASSRASGGSQETQYF. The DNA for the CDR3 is TGCGCCAGCAGCCGAGCTAGCGGGGGCTCTCAAGAGACCCAGTACTTC.

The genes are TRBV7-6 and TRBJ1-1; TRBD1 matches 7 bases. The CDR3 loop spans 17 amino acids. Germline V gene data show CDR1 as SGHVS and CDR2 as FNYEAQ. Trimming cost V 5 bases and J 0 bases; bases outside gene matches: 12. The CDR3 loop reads CASSTRRRDRLNTEAFF. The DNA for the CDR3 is TGTGCCAGCAGCACTAGAAGACGGGACAGATTGAACACTGAAGCTTTCTTT.

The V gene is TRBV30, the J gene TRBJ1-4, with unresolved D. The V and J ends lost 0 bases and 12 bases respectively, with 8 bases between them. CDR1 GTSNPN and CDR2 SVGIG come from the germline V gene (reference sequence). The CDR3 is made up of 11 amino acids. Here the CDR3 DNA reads TGTGCCTGGAGTGTGAGTATGGAACTGTTTTTT. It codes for CAWSVSMELFF.